The 26 T cell receptor beta chains below come from one sample, sequenced in a study of shared clonotypes between healthy human individuals. Repertoires were generated with immunoSEQ multiplex PCR, while TCRdb's copy carries only in-frame clones and drops some. The data show about 2.2 million clones, approximately 94% seen once. CD45RO negativity and positive selection for CCR7 defined naive CD8 cells, a population that excluded terminally differentiated effector memory CD45RA+ cells. Sequencing was performed on naive CD8+ T cells from PBMCs. The receptors derive from a man between 18 and 29 years old in good health. Some clones in this sample may be carry-over from other donors' samples.

The chain has TRBV27 and TRBJ2-1; D is uncertain. There are 12 residues in the CDR3. With 4 bases removed from V and 8 bases from J, the gap between germline ends came to 9 bases. Per germline, CDR1 MNHEY and CDR2 SMNVEV (reference sequence). CDR3 in amino acids: CASSSPRHEQFF. CDR3 nucleotides: TGTGCCAGCAGTTCCCCGAGGCATGAGCAGTTCTTC.

This chain links TRBV11-1 with TRBJ1-1, with D unresolved. The V gene lost 3 bases and the J gene lost 4 bases, with 12 bases spanning the gap. This CDR3 contains 14 residues. In germline, CDR1 is SGHAT, CDR2 FQDESV (reference sequence). The CDR3 reads CASSLAGFSTEAFF. Written as DNA, the CDR3 is TGTGCCAGCAGCTTGGCGGGGTTCAGCACTGAAGCTTTCTTT.

V usage is TRBV27 and J usage is TRBJ2-3; D call uncertain. Trimming removed 4 bases at V and 2 bases at J, with 16 bases between. The CDR3 runs to 16 residues. The germline V gene encodes CDR1 MNHEY and CDR2 SMNVEV (reference sequence). This chain's CDR3 is CASSSDILRPTDTQYF. The CDR3 region has the DNA TGTGCCAGCAGTTCCGATATACTTCGCCCCACAGATACGCAGTATTTT.

This clone was seen once. This CDR3 reads CASSARRGGSYEQYF. DNA of the CDR3: TGTGCCAGCAGCGCACGTCGCGGGGGTTCCTACGAGCAGTACTTC. The chain has TRBV6-5 and TRBJ2-7, with 7 bases fitting TRBD2. There are 15 residues in the CDR3. Looked up from germline, CDR1 is MNHEY and CDR2 is SVGAGI. V lost 6 bases to trimming and J lost 1 base; unmatched junction nucleotides: 9.

This clone appeared a single time. The chain carries TRBV2 and TRBJ2-7; 10 bases match TRBD1. Germline V gives CDR1 SNHLY, CDR2 FYNNEI. The CDR3 is made up of 13 amino acids. The trim removed 5 bases at V and 6 bases at J, leaving 4 bases unmatched. The CDR3 loop reads CASSWTGGAEQYF. For the CDR3, the DNA is TGTGCCAGCAGTTGGACAGGGGGTGCCGAGCAGTACTTC.

The chain carries TRBV27 and TRBJ2-7, with 7 bases fitting TRBD1. The junction had 9 bases not matched to a gene; V was cut back by 7 bases and J by 6 bases. The length of the CDR3 is 13 residues. Germline V gene data show CDR1 as MNHEY and CDR2 as SMNVEV (reference sequence). DNA of the CDR3: TGTGCCAGCACCTGGACAGGTGGCGGCGAGCAGTACTTC. Amino acids: CASTWTGGGEQYF.

This chain connects TRBV6-1 to TRBJ1-5; TRBD1 is a possible D gene (6 bases). The germline V gene has CDR1 MNHNS and CDR2 SASEGT. V was shortened by 6 bases and J by 6 bases, with 21 bases between the two germline ends. CDR3 length: 16 amino acids. The CDR3 nucleotides read TGTGCCAGCAGGGAAAAAGGAGTACAGGGAAGTCAGCCCCAGCATTTT. Its translation is CASREKGVQGSQPQHF.

Here the CDR3 DNA reads TGTGCCAGCAGCCCTGACCCGAGGGGCGAGCAGTACTTC. It codes for CASSPDPRGEQYF. The chain has TRBV28 and TRBJ2-7; either TRBD1 or TRBD2 may supply D (5 bases each). CDR1 and CDR2 (germline): MDHEN, SYDVKM. Trimming left V 6 bases short and J 6 bases short, with 15 bases between. There are 13 residues in the CDR3.

The rearrangement uses TRBV4-1 and TRBJ1-1; 10 bases map to TRBD1. Trimming removed 3 bases from V and 4 bases from J; junction bases left unmatched: 2. This CDR3 is 14 amino acids long. Germline CDR1 reads MGHRA; CDR2 reads YSYEKL. CDR3 in amino acids: CASSQRTGGTEAFF. The CDR3 DNA sequence: TGCGCCAGCAGCCAGCGGACAGGGGGCACTGAAGCTTTCTTT.

The chain combines TRBV9 with TRBJ2-2, with D maybe TRBD1 (7 bases). The CDR3 runs to 18 residues. CDR1 and CDR2 (germline): SGDLS, YYNGEE. Trimming removed 0 bases from V and 1 base from J, with 16 bases in between. CDR3 sequence (DNA): TGTGCCAGCAGCGTAGGTGGGGGGACAGCCTTGAACACCGGGGAGCTGTTTTTT. Residues: CASSVGGGTALNTGELFF.

This sequence joins TRBV4-1 and TRBJ1-5; D is ambiguous. V shed 1 base and J shed 0 bases, with 10 bases lying between them. Germline CDR1 MGHRA, CDR2 YSYEKL. This CDR3 is built from 16 residues. The CDR3 protein is CASSQGHSFSNQPQHF. CDR3 bases: TGCGCCAGCAGCCAAGGACATTCCTTTAGCAATCAGCCCCAGCATTTT.

The chain joins TRBV4-1 to TRBJ2-1; 7 bases fit TRBD2. Germline trimming cut 0 bases from V and 6 bases from J; bases unmatched to any gene: 5. This CDR3 is built from 15 residues. CDR1 is MGHRA and CDR2 is YSYEKL in the germline V gene. The CDR3 loop reads CASSQDRREGNEQFF. CDR3 DNA sequence: TGCGCCAGCAGCCAAGATCGCAGGGAGGGCAATGAGCAGTTCTTC.

The genes are TRBV11-2 and TRBJ1-2, with D perhaps TRBD1 (5 bases). Germline CDR1 and CDR2: SGHAT and FQNNGV. The CDR3 spans 15 residues. With 1 base removed from V and 8 bases from J, the gap between germline ends came to 17 bases. This CDR3 reads CASSLGPSGGYGYTF. The CDR3, as DNA: TGTGCCAGCAGCTTAGGCCCCTCTGGGGGATACGGCTACACCTTC.

The CDR3 is CASSKVYVVTDTQYF. In nucleotides, the CDR3 is TGTGCCAGCAGCAAAGTGTACGTGGTCACAGATACGCAGTATTTT. This chain connects TRBV21-1 to TRBJ2-3. TRBV21-1 is given as a pseudogene. CDR3 length: 15 residues.

The V call is TRBV27, the J call TRBJ2-5; possibly TRBD2 for D (5 bases). CDR3 length equals 13 residues. The V end lost 6 bases, the J end lost 3 bases, and 11 bases lay between the germline ends. Germline CDR1 and CDR2: MNHEY and SMNVEV (reference sequence). The CDR3 bases are TGTGCCAGCAGACGCGGGCTCGAAGAGACCCAGTACTTC. This translates into CASRRGLEETQYF.

The rearrangement links TRBV7-9 to TRBJ2-1; no reliable D call. This CDR3 has 15 residues. Trimming took 4 bases from V and 0 from J, leaving 10 bases between them. From germline, CDR1 is SEHNR and CDR2 FQNEAQ (reference sequence). The CDR3 sequence is CASSYTASSYNEQFF. CDR3 in DNA: TGTGCCAGCAGCTACACAGCTAGCTCCTACAATGAGCAGTTCTTC.

The chain combines TRBV27 with TRBJ2-3; tentative D call: TRBD2 (5 bases). The CDR3 has 15 amino acids. The germline V and J ends were trimmed by 5 bases and 2 bases, with 14 bases remaining between them. In germline, CDR1 is MNHEY, CDR2 SMNVEV (reference sequence). The CDR3 DNA reads as TGTGCCAGCAGTCCCTCTTACGGGAACACAGATACGCAGTATTTT. It yields the protein CASSPSYGNTDTQYF.

This clone was counted a few times. The genes are TRBV9 and TRBJ1-1, with TRBD1 as a possible D gene (5 bases). Germline CDR1 is SGDLS and CDR2 is YYNGEE. V lost 4 bases and J 7 bases, leaving 11 bases between the germline ends. This CDR3 region has 12 residues. The DNA of the CDR3 is TGTGCCAGCAGCCAGTGGGGGGATGAAGCTTTCTTT. The encoded protein is CASSQWGDEAFF.

This clone showed up just once. The V call is TRBV4-3, the J call TRBJ2-7; tentatively, D is TRBD2 (5 bases). Per germline, CDR1 LGHNA and CDR2 YSLEER. V was clipped by 0 bases and J by 3 bases, with 6 bases between them. This CDR3 has 13 amino acids. CDR3 region: CASSQERDYEQYF. DNA of the CDR3: TGCGCCAGCAGCCAAGAACGGGACTACGAGCAGTACTTC.

The table lists this clone with a count of one. The chain couples TRBV7-9 to TRBJ2-4; D might be TRBD1 (5 bases). Germline CDR1 is SEHNR and CDR2 is FQNEAQ (reference sequence). With 5 bases removed from V and 0 bases from J, the gap between germline ends came to 11 bases. The CDR3 runs 15 residues. This chain's CDR3 is CASSAGSGAKNIQYF. As DNA, the CDR3 is TGTGCCAGCAGCGCAGGGTCGGGAGCCAAAAACATTCAGTACTTC.

The chain has TRBV7-8 and TRBJ1-5; D might be TRBD1 (6 bases). CDR3 size: 15 residues. CDR1 SGHVS and CDR2 FQNEAQ come from the germline V gene. The V gene lost 2 bases and the J gene lost 2 bases, with 10 bases spanning the gap. CDR3 sequence: CASSLQGTGNQPQHF. The CDR3, as DNA: TGTGCCAGCAGCTTACAGGGGACTGGCAATCAGCCCCAGCATTTT.

J is TRBJ2-2 and V is TRBV5-1; D is tentatively TRBD1 or TRBD2 (5 bases each). This CDR3 is built from 19 residues. Germline CDR1 SGHRS, CDR2 YFSETQ. V shed 1 base and J shed 11 bases, with 30 bases lying between them. CDR3 coding DNA: TGCGCCAGCAGCTTGTTCGCGGGCCAAGGGGAAACCGGGACGTTAGAGCTGTTTTTT. Residues: CASSLFAGQGETGTLELFF.

This clone was found once. The chain recombines TRBV19 with TRBJ2-3; 12 positions match TRBD2. Losses at the gene ends were 6 bases for V and 4 bases for J; bases not matched to a gene: 5. Germline CDR1 reads LNHDA; CDR2 reads SQIVND (reference sequence). This CDR3 comprises 15 residues. The DNA of the CDR3 is TGTGCCAGTAGCCTACTAGCGGGAGGTGCAGATACGCAGTATTTT. Protein sequence: CASSLLAGGADTQYF.

This clone was observed a handful of times. The chain links TRBV28 to TRBJ1-1; 10 positions agree with TRBD1. V trimming: 6 bases; J trimming: 11 bases; junction bases outside the gene matches: 6. The CDR3 totals 12 residues. Germline V lookup: CDR1 MDHEN, CDR2 SYDVKM. The chain's CDR3 is CASRPGTGVAFF. In nucleotides, the CDR3 is TGTGCCAGCAGACCCGGGACAGGGGTGGCTTTCTTT.

This chain connects TRBV20-1 to TRBJ2-1; no definite D call. Germline CDR1 DFQATT, CDR2 SNEGSKA (reference sequence). The V end was cut by 5 bases, the J end by 9 bases, with 8 bases between. This CDR3 is 10 amino acids long. CDR3 region: CSAPGGEQFF. The CDR3 bases are TGCAGTGCTCCCGGCGGTGAGCAGTTCTTC.

The J gene is TRBJ2-7, the V gene TRBV28; 7 nucleotides match TRBD1. This CDR3 comprises 16 residues. Unmatched junction bases numbered 18, after V lost 6 bases and J lost 7 bases. Germline values: CDR1 MDHEN, CDR2 SYDVKM. CDR3 region: CASSTPRGRVTLEQYF. DNA of the CDR3: TGTGCCAGCAGCACCCCGAGGGGGCGGGTGACCTTAGAGCAGTACTTC. Supplemented by reference TRBV28 and TRBJ2-7, the full variable domain reads DVKVTQSSRYLVKRTGEKVFLECVQDMDHENMFWYRQDPGLGLRLIYFSYDVKMKEKGDIPEGYSVSREKKERFSLILESASTNQTSMYLCASSTPRGRVTLEQYFGPGTRLTVT.